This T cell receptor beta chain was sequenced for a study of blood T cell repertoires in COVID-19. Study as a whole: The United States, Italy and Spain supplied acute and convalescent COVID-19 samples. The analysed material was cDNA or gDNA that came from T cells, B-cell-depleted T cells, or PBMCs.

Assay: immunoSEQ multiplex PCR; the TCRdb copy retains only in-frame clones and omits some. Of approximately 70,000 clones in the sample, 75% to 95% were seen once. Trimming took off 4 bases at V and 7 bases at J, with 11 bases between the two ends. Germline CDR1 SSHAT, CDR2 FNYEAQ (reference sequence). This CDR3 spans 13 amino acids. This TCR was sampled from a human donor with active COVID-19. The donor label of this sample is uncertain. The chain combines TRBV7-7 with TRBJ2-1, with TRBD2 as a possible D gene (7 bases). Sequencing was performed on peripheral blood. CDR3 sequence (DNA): TGTGCCAGCAGCTGGGGGGGCACTAATGAGCAGTTCTTC. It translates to CASSWGGTNEQFF. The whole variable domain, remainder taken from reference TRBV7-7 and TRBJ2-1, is GAGVSQSPRYKVTKRGQDVTLRCDPISSHATLYWYQQALGQGPEFLTYFNYEAQPDKSGLPSDRFSAERPEGSISTLTIQRTEQRDSAMYRCASSWGGTNEQFFGPGTRLTVL.